What follows are 5 T cell receptor beta chains derived from one specimen sequenced in a study of radiotherapy plus CTLA-4 blockade in lung cancer. Only in-frame clones appear in the TCRdb table, and some are missing; sequencing was by immunoSEQ multiplex PCR. The table records some 90,000 clones, roughly 80% of them present only once. The sample here was peripheral blood, taken from a patient treated with radiotherapy plus ipilimumab. Source of these receptors: a human donor with non-small cell lung cancer who had stable disease on radiotherapy plus ipilimumab.

CDR3 DNA sequence: TGTGCCAGCAGTCCGGGACTAGCGGCAGGTGAGCAGTTCTTC. Protein: CASSPGLAAGEQFF. This rearrangement joins TRBV27 to TRBJ2-1; 11 bases are a match to TRBD2. Looked up from germline, CDR1 is MNHEY and CDR2 is SMNVEV (reference sequence). The CDR3 sequence is 14 residues long. J gave up 9 bases and V 5 bases, and 6 bases lay outside the gene matches.

This chain joins TRBV4-2 and TRBJ2-4; D remains unclear. The ends were cut back, 2 bases at V and 7 bases at J, with 12 bases in the middle. The germline gives CDR1 LGHNA, CDR2 YNFKEQ. This CDR3 region has 14 residues. CDR3 sequence: CASSQRLAANIQYF. As DNA, the CDR3 is TGTGCCAGCAGCCAACGGTTAGCCGCTAACATTCAGTACTTC.

This rearrangement joins TRBV18 to TRBJ2-3, with D possibly TRBD2 on 6 matching bases. Per the germline V gene, CDR1 is KGHSH and CDR2 is LQKENI. The CDR3 covers 12 residues. Trimming left V 6 bases short and J 6 bases short, with 10 bases between. The CDR3 coding sequence is TGTGCCAGCTCCCCCCGGGGGGATACGCAGTATTTT. Residues: CASSPRGDTQYF.

The chain uses TRBV7-9 and TRBJ1-1; D is possibly TRBD1 (6 bases). Trimming pared 1 base from V and 8 bases from J, leaving 11 bases between. There are 13 residues in the CDR3. The germline gives CDR1 SEHNR, CDR2 FQNEAQ (reference sequence). The CDR3 nucleotides are TGTGCCAGCAGCTTAGATGTGGGGGGCGAAGCTTTCTTT. Translated, it gives CASSLDVGGEAFF.

V is TRBV5-1 and J is TRBJ1-1, with D perhaps matching TRBD1 (5 bases). CDR3 length: 13 amino acids. Germline CDR1 reads SGHRS; CDR2 reads YFSETQ. Trimming took off 3 bases at V and 2 bases at J, with 8 bases between the two ends. The CDR3 here is CASSSRDNTEAFF. DNA for the CDR3: TGCGCCAGCAGCTCTCGGGACAACACTGAAGCTTTCTTT.